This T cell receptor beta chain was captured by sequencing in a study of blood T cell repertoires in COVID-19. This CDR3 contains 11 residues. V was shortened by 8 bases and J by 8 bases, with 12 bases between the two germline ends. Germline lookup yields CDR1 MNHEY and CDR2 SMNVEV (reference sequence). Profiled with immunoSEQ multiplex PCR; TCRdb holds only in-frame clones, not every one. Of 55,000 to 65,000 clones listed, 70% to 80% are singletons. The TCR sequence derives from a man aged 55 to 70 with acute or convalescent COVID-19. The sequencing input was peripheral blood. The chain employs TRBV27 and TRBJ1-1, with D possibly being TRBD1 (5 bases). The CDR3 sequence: CASRDYREAFF. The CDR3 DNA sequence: TGTGCCAGCCGGGACTACCGAGAAGCTTTCTTT.